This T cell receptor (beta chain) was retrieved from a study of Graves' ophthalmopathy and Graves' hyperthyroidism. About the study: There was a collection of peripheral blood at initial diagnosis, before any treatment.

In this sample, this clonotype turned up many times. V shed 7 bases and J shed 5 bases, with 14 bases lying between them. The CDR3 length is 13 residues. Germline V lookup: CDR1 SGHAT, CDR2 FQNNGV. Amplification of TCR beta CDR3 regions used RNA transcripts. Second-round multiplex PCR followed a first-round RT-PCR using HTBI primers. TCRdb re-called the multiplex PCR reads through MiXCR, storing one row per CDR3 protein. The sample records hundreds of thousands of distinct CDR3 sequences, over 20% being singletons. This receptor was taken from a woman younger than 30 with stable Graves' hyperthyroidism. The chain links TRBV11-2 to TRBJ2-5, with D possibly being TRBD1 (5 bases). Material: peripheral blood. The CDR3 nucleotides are TGTGCCAGCACGTCTAGGGGATTGGAGACCCAGTACTTC. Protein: CASTSRGLETQYF. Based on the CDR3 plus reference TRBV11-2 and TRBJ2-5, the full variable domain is EAGVAQSPRYKIIEKRQSVAFWCNPISGHATLYWYQQILGQGPKLLIQFQNNGVVDDSQLPKDRFSAERLKGVDSTLKIQPAKLEDSAVYLCASTSRGLETQYFGPGTRLLVL.